A single sample is the source of the 6 T cell receptor beta chains below, sequenced in a study of blood T cells in healthy people across ages. It was with a sample-barcoded 5' primer and a J-beta primer mix that a second PCR of about 6 to 12 cycles was run. Via MiXCR, TCRdb re-called the 5' RACE reads, giving one row per CDR3 protein. The sample gives approximately 830,000 distinct CDR3 sequences, under 80% of which show up once; about 30% is in the top ten. Sequenced: blood. All receptors come from a man aged 25 to 45 in good health.

The chain is built from TRBV27 and TRBJ1-4, with 7 bases lining up with TRBD1. CDR3 length equals 16 residues. Unmatched junction bases numbered 12, after V lost 5 bases and J lost 6 bases. The germline V gene encodes CDR1 MNHEY and CDR2 SMNVEV (reference sequence). CDR3 amino acids: CASSPTPQGSDEKLFF. CDR3 nucleotides: TGTGCCAGCAGTCCAACCCCACAGGGGTCGGATGAAAAACTGTTTTTT.

This clonotype was counted between two and nine times. V gene TRBV13 combines with J gene TRBJ2-1; D is ambiguous. V dropped 2 bases and J dropped 10 bases, with 6 bases sitting between them. Germline-derived CDR1 and CDR2 are PRHDT and FYEKMQ (reference sequence). There are 11 residues in the CDR3. CDR3 nucleotides: TGTGCCAGCAGCTTAAGGCACGAGCAGTTCTTC. Translated: CASSLRHEQFF. Variable domain in full (rest from reference TRBV13 and TRBJ2-1): AAGVIQSPRHLIKEKRETATLKCYPIPRHDTVYWYQQGPGQDPQFLISFYEKMQSDKGSIPDRFSAQQFSDYHSELNMSSLELGDSALYFCASSLRHEQFFGPGTRLTVL.

The gene calls are TRBV4-2 and TRBJ2-7; TRBD2 matches 11 bases. The CDR3 extends over 16 amino acids. The junction had 2 bases not matched to a gene; V was cut back by 0 bases and J by 1 base. Germline CDR1 is LGHNA and CDR2 is YNFKEQ. The CDR3 protein is CASSQEASGGSYEQYF. CDR3 DNA: TGTGCCAGCAGCCAAGAGGCTAGCGGGGGGTCCTACGAGCAGTACTTC.

The rearrangement uses TRBV28 and TRBJ2-1; D is possibly TRBD2 (6 bases). CDR1 is MDHEN and CDR2 is SYDVKM in the germline V gene. The CDR3 covers 18 residues. The V gene lost 2 bases and the J gene lost 3 bases, with 20 bases spanning the gap. CDR3 sequence reads: CASSLPRIGTYNYNEQFF. The CDR3 DNA reads as TGTGCCAGCAGTTTACCCCGTATAGGGACTTATAACTACAATGAGCAGTTCTTC. The full variable domain, rest sourced from reference TRBV28 and TRBJ2-1, is DVKVTQSSRYLVKRTGEKVFLECVQDMDHENMFWYRQDPGLGLRLIYFSYDVKMKEKGDIPEGYSVSREKKERFSLILESASTNQTSMYLCASSLPRIGTYNYNEQFFGPGTRLTVL.

The chain couples TRBV20-1 to TRBJ2-3, with D uncertain. This CDR3 spans 14 amino acids. Per germline, CDR1 DFQATT and CDR2 SNEGSKA (reference sequence). V was clipped by 6 bases and J by 4 bases, with 17 bases between them. CDR3 DNA: TGCAGTGCGACCGGCGCCAAGAGATCAGATACGCAGTATTTT. As protein: CSATGAKRSDTQYF.

With respect to this clonotype: This could be a read error, since a much larger clone is one nucleotide away. This chain connects TRBV5-5 to TRBJ2-1; 8 nucleotides match TRBD2. The J call may be incorrect, as the DNA end agrees better with TRBJ2-7. The germline V gene encodes CDR1 SGHKS and CDR2 YYEKEE (reference sequence). The CDR3 extends over 15 amino acids. This CDR3 is CASSLTSGNYNEQYF. In DNA form, the CDR3 reads TGTGCCAGCAGCTTGACTAGCGGAAATTACAATGAGCAGTACTTC.